Detailed here is one TCR beta chain. The data were taken from a study of T-cell reconstitution after alpha-beta-depleted transplantation in children. TCRbeta library construction was performed incorporating unique molecular identifiers. A single record per CDR3 protein comes from TCRdb applying MiXCR to the PCR reads. This sample has more than 500,000 distinct CDR3 sequences; roughly 10% occur once, and the top ten carry around 15%. The CDR3 spans 12 residues. V dropped 3 bases and J dropped 7 bases, with 9 bases sitting between them. The TCR comes from a female patient aged 2-15 years who had a stem cell transplant for aplastic anemia, so the T cells may come from the graft donor. The rearrangement links TRBV12-3 or TRBV12-4 to TRBJ1-1; D call uncertain. The sequencing used PBMCs, mostly from graft donor cells, collected 180 days after TCRalphabeta/CD19-depleted stem cell transplant. The CDR3 sequence: CASSFGRGEAFF. CDR3 nucleotide sequence: TGTGCCAGCAGTTTTGGGCGCGGTGAAGCTTTCTTT.